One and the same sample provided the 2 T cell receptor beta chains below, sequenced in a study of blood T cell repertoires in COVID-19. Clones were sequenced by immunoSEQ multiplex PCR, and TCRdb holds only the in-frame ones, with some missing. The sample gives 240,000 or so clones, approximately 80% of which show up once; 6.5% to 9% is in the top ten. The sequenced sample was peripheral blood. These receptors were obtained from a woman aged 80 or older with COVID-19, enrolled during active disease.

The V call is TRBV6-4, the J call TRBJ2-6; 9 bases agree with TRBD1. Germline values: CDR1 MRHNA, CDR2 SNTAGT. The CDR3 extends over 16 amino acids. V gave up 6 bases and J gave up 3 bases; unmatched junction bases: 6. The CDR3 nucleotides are TGTGCCAGCAGCCCTACAGGGGGCAGTGGGGCCAACGTCCTGACTTTC. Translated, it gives CASSPTGGSGANVLTF.

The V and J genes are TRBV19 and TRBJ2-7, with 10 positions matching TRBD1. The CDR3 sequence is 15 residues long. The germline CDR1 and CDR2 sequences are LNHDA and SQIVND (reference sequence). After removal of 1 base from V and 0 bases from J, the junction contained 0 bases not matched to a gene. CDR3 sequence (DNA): TGTGCCAGTAGTATAGGACAGGGGGCCTCCTACGAGCAGTACTTC. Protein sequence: CASSIGQGASYEQYF.